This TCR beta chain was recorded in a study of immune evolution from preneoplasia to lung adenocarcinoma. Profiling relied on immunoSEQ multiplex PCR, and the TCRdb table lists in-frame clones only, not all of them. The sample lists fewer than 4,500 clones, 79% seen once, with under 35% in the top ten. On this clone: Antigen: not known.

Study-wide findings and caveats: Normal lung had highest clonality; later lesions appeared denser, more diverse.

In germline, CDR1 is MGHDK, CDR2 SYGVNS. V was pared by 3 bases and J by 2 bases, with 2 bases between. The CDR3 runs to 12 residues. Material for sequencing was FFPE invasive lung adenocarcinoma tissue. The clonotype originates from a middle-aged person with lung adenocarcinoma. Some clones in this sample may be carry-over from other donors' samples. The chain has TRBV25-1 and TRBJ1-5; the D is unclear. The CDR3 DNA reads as TGTGCCAGCAGTGATGGCAATCAGCCCCAGCATTTT. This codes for CASSDGNQPQHF.